The 28 T cell receptor beta chains reported below all come from one sample, sequenced in a study of cytomegalovirus exposure and HLA in healthy donors. The PCR contained 60 Vbeta and 13 Jbeta primers. TCRdb keeps only in-frame clones here, not all; method: immunoSEQ multiplex PCR. Here the sample spans 150,000 to 200,000 clones, under 85% being singletons. The sample taken for sequencing was PBMCs. These receptors originate from a middle-aged man in good health and CMV-seropositive.

This chain uses TRBV5-1 with TRBJ2-3; tentatively, D is TRBD2 (6 bases). The CDR3 runs 20 residues. The V gene's germline CDR1 is SGHRS and CDR2 YFSETQ. V dropped 2 bases and J dropped 6 bases, with 31 bases sitting between them. The chain's CDR3 is CASSFLSSVVRGYYWDTQYF. CDR3 nucleotides: TGCGCCAGCAGCTTTTTATCTTCCGTGGTGCGGGGATATTACTGGGATACGCAGTATTTT.

The chain uses TRBV10-1 and TRBJ2-5, with TRBD2 matching 7 bases. V gave up 3 bases and J gave up 9 bases; unmatched junction bases: 7. CDR1 is WNHNN, CDR2 SYGVQD, per germline (reference sequence). The CDR3 is made up of 13 amino acids. The CDR3 nucleotides are TGCGCCAGCAGTGATAGGTATAGCGGGCCCCAGTACTTC. Translation: CASSDRYSGPQYF.

V is TRBV28 and J is TRBJ1-4; 8 bases line up with TRBD1. The CDR3 runs 15 residues. CDR1 and CDR2 from the germline V gene are MDHEN and SYDVKM. The V segment lost 6 bases and the J segment 5 bases; nucleotides outside the gene matches: 8. The CDR3: CASRPMDRVNEKLFF. The CDR3 DNA sequence: TGTGCCAGCAGGCCGATGGACAGGGTGAATGAAAAACTGTTTTTT.

The rearrangement links TRBV28 to TRBJ1-4; TRBD1 agrees at 8 bases. Germline CDR1 and CDR2: MDHEN and SYDVKM. The V and J ends lost 4 bases and 4 bases, in that order; junction bases with no gene match: 5. This CDR3 is built from 15 residues. The CDR3 loop reads CASSSQGAGNEKLFF. CDR3 nucleotide sequence: TGTGCCAGCAGTTCGCAGGGGGCGGGTAATGAAAAACTGTTTTTT.

The genes are TRBV5-8 and TRBJ2-7; D perhaps matches TRBD2 (5 bases). The CDR3 has 13 residues. Germline assignment: CDR1 SGHTS and CDR2 YDEGEE. Trimming removed 5 bases at V and 3 bases at J, with 12 bases between. DNA of the CDR3: TGTGCCAGCAGTCTCTTGAGGGTCTACGAGCAGTACTTC. Translating it yields CASSLLRVYEQYF.

The chain couples TRBV11-2 to TRBJ1-2, with D possibly TRBD1 on 6 matching bases. Between the trimmed V and J ends, which lost 1 base and 1 base, there was a span of 16 bases. There are 17 residues in the CDR3. Germline CDR1 reads SGHAT; CDR2 reads FQNNGV. In DNA, the CDR3 is TGTGCCAGCAGCTTAGTTCCAGGGGATCTGTATAACTATGGCTACACCTTC. This encodes CASSLVPGDLYNYGYTF.

J is TRBJ1-1 and V is TRBV6-6; D is uncertain. The V gene lost 6 bases and the J gene lost 1 base, with 15 bases spanning the gap. CDR1 is MNHNY, CDR2 SVGAGI, per germline (reference sequence). This CDR3 spans 15 amino acids. CDR3: CASSFVAHTNTEAFF. CDR3 nucleotide sequence: TGTGCCAGCAGCTTCGTAGCGCACACGAACACTGAAGCTTTCTTT.

The rearrangement links TRBV18 to TRBJ2-1; tentative D call: TRBD2 (6 bases). Germline V gene data show CDR1 as KGHSH and CDR2 as LQKENI. V was shortened by 6 bases and J by 10 bases, with 22 bases between the two germline ends. The length of the CDR3 is 15 residues. The CDR3 region is CASSLGIPGGEEQFF. CDR3 sequence (DNA): TGTGCCAGCTCCCTCGGGATCCCCGGCGGGGAGGAGCAGTTCTTC.

The chain recombines TRBV10-1 with TRBJ2-1; perhaps TRBD2 as D (6 bases). Trimming shortened V by 11 bases and J by 8 bases, and 16 bases separated the two germline ends. The germline V gene has CDR1 WNHNN and CDR2 SYGVQD (reference sequence). The CDR3 is 12 amino acids. CDR3 nucleotides: TGCGCCCCATGCGGGGACTTCGATGAGCAGTTCTTC. It codes for CAPCGDFDEQFF.

V gene TRBV10-3 combines with J gene TRBJ1-2; 8 nucleotides align to TRBD1. Germline lookup yields CDR1 ENHRY and CDR2 SYGVKD. The trim removed 4 bases at V and 3 bases at J, leaving 4 bases unmatched. The CDR3 contains 14 residues. Here the CDR3 reads CAISGGTGDYGYTF. The CDR3 bases are TGTGCCATCAGTGGGGGGACAGGAGACTATGGCTACACCTTC.

V and J are TRBV7-8 and TRBJ1-5, with D possibly TRBD1 on 5 matching bases. This CDR3 has 15 amino acids. V was pared by 6 bases and J by 2 bases, with 14 bases between. Germline V gene data show CDR1 as SGHVS and CDR2 as FQNEAQ. The CDR3 loop is CASRAEGAGNQPQHF. The CDR3, as DNA: TGTGCCAGCAGAGCCGAAGGGGCTGGCAATCAGCCCCAGCATTTT.

The CDR3 loop reads CSVRTSGRETQYF. The CDR3, as DNA: TGCAGCGTCCGGACTAGCGGGAGAGAGACCCAGTACTTC. The chain links TRBV29-1 to TRBJ2-5; the match to TRBD2 covers 13 bases. Germline V gives CDR1 SQVTM, CDR2 ANQGSEA. The junction had 2 bases not matched to a gene; V was cut back by 6 bases and J by 4 bases. The CDR3 contains 13 residues. The full variable domain, in which reference TRBV29-1 and TRBJ2-5 provide the parts outside the CDR3, is SAVISQKPSRDICQRGTSLTIQCQVDSQVTMMFWYRQQPGQSLTLIATANQGSEATYESGFVIDKFPISRPNLTFSTLTVSNMSPEDSSIYLCSVRTSGRETQYFGPGTRLLVL.

The chain couples TRBV4-1 to TRBJ2-7, with 13 positions matching TRBD2. CDR1 and CDR2 (germline): MGHRA, YSYEKL. The CDR3 is 15 amino acids. V shed 4 bases, J shed 6 bases, and the junction held 6 bases outside the gene matches. CDR3 region: CASSRGLAGVGEQYF. The CDR3 DNA is TGCGCCAGCAGCCGCGGACTAGCGGGAGTGGGCGAGCAGTACTTC.

The gene calls are TRBV30 and TRBJ2-5, with a possible D match to TRBD1 (6 bases). With 5 bases removed from V and 2 bases from J, the gap between germline ends came to 12 bases. The germline V gene has CDR1 GTSNPN and CDR2 SVGIG (reference sequence). CDR3 length equals 13 residues. In DNA, the CDR3 is TGTGCCTGGTCGCACAGGGATCAAGAGACCCAGTACTTC. This gives the protein CAWSHRDQETQYF. Full variable domain (rest looked up from reference TRBV30 and TRBJ2-5): SQTIHQWPATLVQPVGSPLSLECTVEGTSNPNLYWYRQAAGRGLQLLFYSVGIGQISSEVPQNLSASRPQDRQFILSSKKLLLSDSGFYLCAWSHRDQETQYFGPGTRLLVL.

The chain combines TRBV7-6 with TRBJ1-1, with D possibly TRBD1 on 6 matching bases. CDR1 is SGHVS, CDR2 FNYEAQ, per germline. The CDR3 spans 14 residues. V was shortened by 4 bases and J by 1 base, with 10 bases between the two germline ends. CDR3 DNA: TGTGCCAGCAGCTCACCGGACAGGAACACTGAAGCTTTCTTT. Translating gives CASSSPDRNTEAFF.

This chain uses TRBV4-2 with TRBJ1-4; a weak D match, TRBD1 (6 bases). The germline V gene encodes CDR1 LGHNA and CDR2 YNFKEQ. This CDR3 is built from 15 residues. V lost 2 bases, J lost 5 bases, and 12 bases lay in between. CDR3: CASSQPGHLNEKLFF. DNA of the CDR3: TGTGCCAGCAGCCAACCGGGACACCTAAATGAAAAACTGTTTTTT.

This chain uses TRBV19 with TRBJ1-1, with D possibly TRBD1 on 5 matching bases. Germline V CDR1 and CDR2: LNHDA, SQIVND (reference sequence). Trimming pared 3 bases from V and 5 bases from J, leaving 13 bases between. The CDR3 extends over 14 amino acids. This CDR3 is CASSIGRGGTEAFF. The CDR3 DNA sequence: TGTGCCAGTAGTATCGGGCGGGGGGGGACTGAAGCTTTCTTT.

The chain couples TRBV14 to TRBJ2-1, with TRBD2 matching 11 bases. Losses at the gene ends were 0 bases for V and 10 bases for J; bases not matched to a gene: 5. Looked up from germline, CDR1 is SGHDN and CDR2 is FVKESK. There are 15 residues in the CDR3. CDR3 loop: CASSQDTSGGPEQFF. As DNA, the CDR3 is TGTGCCAGCAGCCAAGACACTAGCGGGGGACCAGAGCAGTTCTTC.

This clone was observed a handful of times. The chain is built from TRBV6-1 and TRBJ1-2; D might be TRBD1 (6 bases). Germline loops: CDR1 MNHNS, CDR2 SASEGT. The CDR3 extends over 14 amino acids. Trimming took 2 bases from V and 8 from J, leaving 15 bases between them. CDR3 nucleotide sequence: TGTGCCAGCAGTGAAAGGGCAGGGGAGGGCGGCTACACCTTC. Translation gives CASSERAGEGGYTF.

The chain links TRBV18 to TRBJ2-7, with a tentative D call TRBD2 (6 bases). The ends were cut back, 2 bases at V and 2 bases at J, with 13 bases in the middle. This CDR3 spans 15 amino acids. Germline loops: CDR1 KGHSH, CDR2 LQKENI. This chain's CDR3 is CASSPIGAGTYEQYF. CDR3 nucleotides: TGTGCCAGCTCACCAATAGGGGCGGGAACCTACGAGCAGTACTTC.

V usage is TRBV7-9 and J usage is TRBJ2-5, with no clear D. Matching the DNA end better, TRBJ2-7 makes the J call doubtful. Germline assignment: CDR1 SEHNR and CDR2 FQNEAQ (reference sequence). The CDR3 has 12 residues. This CDR3 reads CASSSYLYEQYF. CDR3 nucleotide sequence: TGTGCCAGCAGCTCGTACCTCTACGAGCAGTACTTC.

The chain combines TRBV4-1 with TRBJ2-3; D is possibly TRBD1 (6 bases). The CDR3 is 15 residues long. Deletions cut 0 bases from V and 3 bases from J, with 10 bases between. CDR1 is MGHRA and CDR2 is YSYEKL in the germline V gene. The CDR3 DNA is TGCGCCAGCAGCCAAGATCTCACAGGGACAGATACGCAGTATTTT. Protein product: CASSQDLTGTDTQYF.

The chain is built from TRBV7-6 and TRBJ1-3; a possible D gene is TRBD1 (6 bases). V shed 5 bases and J shed 7 bases, with 21 bases lying between them. The CDR3 contains 16 residues. Germline CDR1 reads SGHVS; CDR2 reads FNYEAQ. CDR3 DNA: TGTGCCAGCAGCCAATACACAGGGTTAGCGAGTAACACCATATATTTT. This encodes CASSQYTGLASNTIYF.

J is TRBJ1-1 and V is TRBV30; D uncertain. Trimming removed 0 bases at V and 5 bases at J, with 16 bases between. The CDR3 length is 15 residues. The germline gives CDR1 GTSNPN, CDR2 SVGIG (reference sequence). CDR3 DNA sequence: TGTGCCTGGAGTGTCAGCGAGTTGGAGGTTACTGAAGCTTTCTTT. Amino acid sequence: CAWSVSELEVTEAFF.

The CDR3 coding sequence is TGTGCCAGCAGCCCAGGACAGGGTGGGTCTTTCTTT. Amino acid sequence: CASSPGQGGSFF. The V call is TRBV7-2, the J call TRBJ1-1, with 8 bases fitting TRBD1. J was trimmed by 12 bases and V by 5 bases; bases with no gene match: 8. In germline, CDR1 is SGHTA, CDR2 FQGNSA. The CDR3 contains 12 residues.

The chain recombines TRBV19 with TRBJ2-1, with 10 bases matching TRBD1. Germline values: CDR1 LNHDA, CDR2 SQIVND (reference sequence). The CDR3 has 14 amino acids. The CDR3 loop is CASQGRDRGYEQFF. The CDR3 region has the DNA TGTGCTAGTCAAGGGAGGGACAGGGGCTATGAGCAGTTCTTC.

This clone came up a few times. The V call is TRBV18, the J call TRBJ1-4, with D perhaps matching TRBD1 (6 bases). The CDR3 sequence is 15 residues long. The germline CDR1 and CDR2 sequences are KGHSH and LQKENI. Trimming removed 3 bases at V and 10 bases at J, with 18 bases between. CDR3 in amino acids: CASSPGDTAFGKLFF. CDR3 sequence (DNA): TGTGCCAGCTCACCTGGGGACACAGCCTTTGGAAAACTGTTTTTT.

Only one count was recorded for this clone. The chain couples TRBV11-2 to TRBJ2-2; D is uncertain. The germline gives CDR1 SGHAT, CDR2 FQNNGV. The CDR3 totals 13 residues. V shed 4 bases and J shed 7 bases, with 10 bases lying between them. In nucleotides, the CDR3 is TGTGCCAGCAGCTCTCCTCGGGTCGGGGAGCTGTTTTTT. Amino acid sequence: CASSSPRVGELFF.